The present entry profiles one TCR beta chain with its context. The antigen is unknown. In germline, CDR1 is ENHRY, CDR2 SYGVKD. The CDR3 runs 14 residues. Trimming took 6 bases from V and 0 from J, leaving 9 bases between them. These data come from a study of cytomegalovirus exposure and HLA in healthy donors. Study summary: The roughly 130 validation repertoires used the same platform as the roughly 670 first-cohort repertoires, a later analysis reported.

TCRdb's table, derived via immunoSEQ multiplex PCR, lists solely in-frame clones and lacks some. The sample yields 200,000 or so clones, around 86% seen once. Regarding the study as a whole: Three of the chains that were CMV-associated were confirmed in vitro to be specific for CMV antigens. Rare TCR sequences predominated, though certain public TCRs were found in many donors. As was reported, the classifier diagnosed cytomegalovirus status with high specificity and sensitivity.

What was sequenced was PBMCs. This chain uses TRBV10-3 with TRBJ1-5; no clear D. The source is a woman younger than 35 in good health and CMV-seropositive. The CDR3: CAIRGNNSNQPQHF. Here the CDR3 DNA reads TGTGCCATCAGGGGCAATAATAGCAATCAGCCCCAGCATTTT.